Below, 6 T cell receptor beta chains from the same sample are listed, as sequenced in a study of read filtering for tumor transcriptome and immune sequencing. The library was built from around 400 ng RNA with molecular barcoded adaptors for alpha/delta and beta/gamma chains. TCRdb re-derived calls from the reads in MiXCR, one entry per CDR3 protein. The data contain some 19,000 distinct CDR3 sequences, approximately 20% of them singletons. The sequencing sample was made of a population of CD138-negative cells sorted from bone marrow. The source is a donor over 35 with multiple myeloma.

This clonotype was counted a few times. Possible read error: a much larger clone is one base away. The chain combines TRBV28 with TRBJ2-1, with 10 bases fitting TRBD2. CDR1 is MDHEN, CDR2 SYDVKM, per germline. CDR3 length: 15 residues. The CDR3 bases are TGTGCCAGCAGTGGGGCTAGCGGGAGTGATAATGGGCAGTTCTTC. This translates into CASSGASGSDNGQFF.

The sample holds many counts of this clonotype. The chain recombines TRBV12-3 or TRBV12-4 with TRBJ2-4; tentative D call: TRBD2 (6 bases). The CDR3 is made up of 13 amino acids. V was trimmed by 1 base and J by 8 bases, leaving 9 bases between them. The CDR3 coding sequence is TGTGCCAGCAGTTTAGATAAGCGGGACATTCAGTACTTC. The encoded protein is CASSLDKRDIQYF.

V usage is TRBV5-4 and J usage is TRBJ2-1, with 12 bases that match TRBD2. V was pared by 0 bases and J by 7 bases, with 5 bases of the junction left unmatched. This CDR3 comprises 16 residues. Germline V gene lookup returns CDR1 SGHNT and CDR2 YYREEE (reference sequence). The CDR3 protein is CASSLALAGGRNEQFF. DNA of the CDR3: TGTGCCAGCAGCTTGGCTCTAGCGGGAGGGCGGAATGAGCAGTTCTTC. The complete variable domain, with remaining parts taken from reference TRBV5-4 and TRBJ2-1, reads ETGVTQSPTHLIKTRGQQVTLRCSSQSGHNTVSWYQQALGQGPQFIFQYYREEENGRGNFPPRFSGLQFPNYSSELNVNALELDDSALYLCASSLALAGGRNEQFFGPGTRLTVL.

This clonotype has ten or more counts. J is TRBJ2-1 and V is TRBV11-3; D remains unclear. Between the trimmed V and J ends, which lost 3 bases and 8 bases, there was a span of 17 bases. This CDR3 is built from 15 residues. CDR1 is SGHNT and CDR2 is YENEEA in the germline V gene. The CDR3: CASSLGWQSVHEQFF. In DNA, the CDR3 is TGTGCCAGCAGCTTGGGTTGGCAATCAGTCCATGAGCAGTTCTTC. The full variable domain, in which reference TRBV11-3 and TRBJ2-1 provide the parts outside the CDR3, is EAGVVQSPRYKIIEKKQPVAFWCNPISGHNTLYWYLQNLGQGPELLIRYENEEAVDDSQLPKDRFSAERLKGVDSTLKIQPAELGDSAVYLCASSLGWQSVHEQFFGPGTRLTVL.

V gene TRBV7-2 combines with J gene TRBJ1-1; 8 bases agree with TRBD1. Looked up from germline, CDR1 is SGHTA and CDR2 is FQGNSA. The CDR3 sequence is 18 residues long. J lost 6 bases, V lost 4 bases, and 19 bases had no gene match. Here the CDR3 DNA reads TGTGCCAGCAGCTCGCAGGGGGCCCTACCTGTGATGGGTCCTGAAGCTTTCTTT. This gives the protein CASSSQGALPVMGPEAFF.

The V and J genes are TRBV14 and TRBJ2-4, with unresolved D. V gave up 4 bases and J gave up 0 bases, with 13 bases separating them. Germline V gene lookup returns CDR1 SGHDN and CDR2 FVKESK. The CDR3 is 16 amino acids. The CDR3 here is CASSPAPELAKNIQYF. The CDR3 nucleotides read TGTGCCAGCAGCCCGGCCCCGGAGCTAGCCAAAAACATTCAGTACTTC.